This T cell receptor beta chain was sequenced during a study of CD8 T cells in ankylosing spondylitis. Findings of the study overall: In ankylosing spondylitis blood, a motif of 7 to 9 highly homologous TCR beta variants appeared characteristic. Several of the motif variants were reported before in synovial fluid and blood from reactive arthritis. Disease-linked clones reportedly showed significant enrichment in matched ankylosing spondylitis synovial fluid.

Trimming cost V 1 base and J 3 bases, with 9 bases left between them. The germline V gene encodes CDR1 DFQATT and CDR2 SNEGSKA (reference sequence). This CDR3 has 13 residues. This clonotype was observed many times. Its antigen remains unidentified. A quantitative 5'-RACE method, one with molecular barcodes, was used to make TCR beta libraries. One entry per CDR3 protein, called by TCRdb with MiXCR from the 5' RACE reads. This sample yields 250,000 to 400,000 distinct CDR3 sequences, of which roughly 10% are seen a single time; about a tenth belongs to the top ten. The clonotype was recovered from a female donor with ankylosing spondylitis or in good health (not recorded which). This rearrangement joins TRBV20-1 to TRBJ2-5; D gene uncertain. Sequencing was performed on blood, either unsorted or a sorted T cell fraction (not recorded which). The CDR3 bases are TGCAGTGCTAGAGCGGGTAGCAAAGAGACCCAGTACTTC. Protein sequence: CSARAGSKETQYF.